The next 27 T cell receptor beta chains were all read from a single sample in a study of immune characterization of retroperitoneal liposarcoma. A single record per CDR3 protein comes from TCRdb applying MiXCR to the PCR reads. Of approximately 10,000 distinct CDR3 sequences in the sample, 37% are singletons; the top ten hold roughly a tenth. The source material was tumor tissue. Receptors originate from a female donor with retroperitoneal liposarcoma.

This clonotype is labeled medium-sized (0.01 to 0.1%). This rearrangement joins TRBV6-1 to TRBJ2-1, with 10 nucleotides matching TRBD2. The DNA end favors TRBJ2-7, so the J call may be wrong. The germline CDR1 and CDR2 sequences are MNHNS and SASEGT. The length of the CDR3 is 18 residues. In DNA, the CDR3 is TGTGCCAGCAGTGCGGCTAGCGGGGGTCTTAGCTCCTACAATGAGCAGTACTTC. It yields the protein CASSAASGGLSSYNEQYF.

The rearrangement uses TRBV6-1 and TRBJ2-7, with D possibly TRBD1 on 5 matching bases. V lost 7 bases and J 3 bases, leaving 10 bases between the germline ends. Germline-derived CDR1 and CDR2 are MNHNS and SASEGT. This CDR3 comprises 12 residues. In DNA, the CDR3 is TGTGCCAGCAACCAGGGAAGCTACGAGCAGTACTTC. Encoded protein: CASNQGSYEQYF.

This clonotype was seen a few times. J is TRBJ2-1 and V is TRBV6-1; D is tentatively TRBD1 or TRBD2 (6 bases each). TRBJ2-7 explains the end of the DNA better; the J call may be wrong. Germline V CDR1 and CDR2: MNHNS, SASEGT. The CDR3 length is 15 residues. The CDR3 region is CASIPEGGRFHEQYF. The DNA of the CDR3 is TGTGCCAGCATCCCCGAGGGGGGACGGTTTCATGAGCAGTACTTC.

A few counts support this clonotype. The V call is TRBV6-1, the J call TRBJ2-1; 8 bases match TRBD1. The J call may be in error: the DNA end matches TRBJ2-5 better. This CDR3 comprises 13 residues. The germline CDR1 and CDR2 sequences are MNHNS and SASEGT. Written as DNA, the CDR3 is TGTGCCAGCAGACAGGGGGTGGTCGAGACCCAGTACTTC. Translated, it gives CASRQGVVETQYF.

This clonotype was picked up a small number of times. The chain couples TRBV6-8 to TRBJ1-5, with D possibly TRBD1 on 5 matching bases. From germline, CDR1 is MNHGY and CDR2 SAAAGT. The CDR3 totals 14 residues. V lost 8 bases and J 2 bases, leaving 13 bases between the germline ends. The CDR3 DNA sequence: TGTGCCAGCGGGACCGGGAGTGGCAATCAGCCCCAGCATTTT. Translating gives CASGTGSGNQPQHF.

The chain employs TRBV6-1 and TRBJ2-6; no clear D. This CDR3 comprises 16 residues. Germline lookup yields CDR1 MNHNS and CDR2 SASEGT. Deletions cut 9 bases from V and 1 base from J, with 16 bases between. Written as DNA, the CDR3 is TGTGCCAGTCAGGATAACTCCCTTTCTGGGGCCAACGTCCTGACTTTC. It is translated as CASQDNSLSGANVLTF.

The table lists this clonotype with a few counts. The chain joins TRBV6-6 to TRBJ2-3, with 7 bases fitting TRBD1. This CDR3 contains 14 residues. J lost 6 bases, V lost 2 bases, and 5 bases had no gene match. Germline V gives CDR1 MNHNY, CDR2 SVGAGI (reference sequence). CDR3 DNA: TGTGCCAGCAGTTACAGGGGGCTCATTGATACGCAGTATTTT. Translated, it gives CASSYRGLIDTQYF.

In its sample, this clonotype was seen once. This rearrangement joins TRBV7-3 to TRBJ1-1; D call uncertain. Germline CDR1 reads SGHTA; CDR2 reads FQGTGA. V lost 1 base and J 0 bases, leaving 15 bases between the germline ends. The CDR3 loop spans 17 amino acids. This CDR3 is CASSLRTSGSLNTEAFF. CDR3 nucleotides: TGTGCCAGCAGCTTAAGAACTAGCGGGAGTTTGAACACTGAAGCTTTCTTT.

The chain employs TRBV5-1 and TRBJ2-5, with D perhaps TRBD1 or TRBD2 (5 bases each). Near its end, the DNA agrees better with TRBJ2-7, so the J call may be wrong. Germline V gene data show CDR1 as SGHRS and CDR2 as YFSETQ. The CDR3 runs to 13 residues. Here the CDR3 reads CASNAREQGEQYF. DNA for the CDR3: TGCGCCAGCAACGCCAGGGAGCAGGGCGAGCAGTACTTC.

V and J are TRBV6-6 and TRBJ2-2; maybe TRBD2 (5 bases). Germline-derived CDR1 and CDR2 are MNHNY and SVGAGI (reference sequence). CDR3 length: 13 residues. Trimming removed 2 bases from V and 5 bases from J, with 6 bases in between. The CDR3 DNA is TGTGCCAGCAGTTACCGACTAACCGGGGAGCTGTTTTTT. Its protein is CASSYRLTGELFF.

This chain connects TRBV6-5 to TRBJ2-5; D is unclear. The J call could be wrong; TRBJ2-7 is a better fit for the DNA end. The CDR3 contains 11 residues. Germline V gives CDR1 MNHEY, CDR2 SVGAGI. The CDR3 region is CAIDKFYEQYF. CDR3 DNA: TGTGCCATCGACAAATTCTACGAGCAGTACTTC.

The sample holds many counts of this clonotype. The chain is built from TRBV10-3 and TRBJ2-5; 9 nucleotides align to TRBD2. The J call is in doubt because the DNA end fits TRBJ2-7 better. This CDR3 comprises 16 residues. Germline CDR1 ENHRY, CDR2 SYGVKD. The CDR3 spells CAIRVAGEAQRHEQYF. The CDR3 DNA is TGTGCCATCAGAGTAGCGGGAGAGGCCCAGCGCCACGAGCAGTACTTC.

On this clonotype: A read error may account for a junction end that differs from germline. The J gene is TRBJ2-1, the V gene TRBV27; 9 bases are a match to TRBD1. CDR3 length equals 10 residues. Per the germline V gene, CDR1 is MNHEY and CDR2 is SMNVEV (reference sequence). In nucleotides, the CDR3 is TGTGCCAGCAGTTCGGGACAGGGATACTTC. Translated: CASSSGQGYF.

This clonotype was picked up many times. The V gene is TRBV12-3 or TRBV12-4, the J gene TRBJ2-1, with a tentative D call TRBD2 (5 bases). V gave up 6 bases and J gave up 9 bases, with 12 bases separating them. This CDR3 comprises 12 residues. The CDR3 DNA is TGTGCCAGCAGGCTTCTAGGAGGTGAGCAGTTCTTC. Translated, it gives CASRLLGGEQFF.

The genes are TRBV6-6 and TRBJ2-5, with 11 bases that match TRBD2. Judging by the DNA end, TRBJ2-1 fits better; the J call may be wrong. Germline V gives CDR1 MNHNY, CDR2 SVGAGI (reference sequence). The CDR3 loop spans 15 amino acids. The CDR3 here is CASRSGLAESNEQFF. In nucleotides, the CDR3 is TGTGCCAGCAGGTCGGGACTAGCGGAGTCCAATGAGCAGTTCTTC.

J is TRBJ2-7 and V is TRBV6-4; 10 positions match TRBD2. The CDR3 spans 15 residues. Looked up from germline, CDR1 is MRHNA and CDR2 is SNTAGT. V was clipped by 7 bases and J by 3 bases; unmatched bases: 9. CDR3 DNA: TGTGCCAGCACCCTCTCCGGGACTAGCGTCTACGAGCAGTACTTC. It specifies CASTLSGTSVYEQYF.

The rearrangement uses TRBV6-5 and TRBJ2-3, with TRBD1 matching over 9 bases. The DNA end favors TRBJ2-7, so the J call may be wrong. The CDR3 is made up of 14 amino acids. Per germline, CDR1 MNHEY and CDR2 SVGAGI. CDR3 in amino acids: CASRSGTGRYEQYF. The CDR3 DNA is TGTGCCAGCAGGTCCGGGACAGGGCGCTACGAGCAGTACTTC.

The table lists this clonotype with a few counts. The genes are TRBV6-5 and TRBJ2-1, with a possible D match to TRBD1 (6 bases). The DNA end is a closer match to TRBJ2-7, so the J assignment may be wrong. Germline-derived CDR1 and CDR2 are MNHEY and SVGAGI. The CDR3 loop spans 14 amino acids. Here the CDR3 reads CASSYRDTYYEQYF. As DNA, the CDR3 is TGTGCCAGCAGTTACCGGGACACCTACTACGAGCAGTACTTC.

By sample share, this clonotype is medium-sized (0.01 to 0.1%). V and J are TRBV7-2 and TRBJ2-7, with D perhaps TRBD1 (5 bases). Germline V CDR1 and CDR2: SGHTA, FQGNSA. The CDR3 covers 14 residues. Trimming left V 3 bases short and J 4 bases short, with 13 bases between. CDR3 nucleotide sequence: TGTGCCAGCAGCTTGATAGGGGTACCGTACGAGCAGTACTTC. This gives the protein CASSLIGVPYEQYF.

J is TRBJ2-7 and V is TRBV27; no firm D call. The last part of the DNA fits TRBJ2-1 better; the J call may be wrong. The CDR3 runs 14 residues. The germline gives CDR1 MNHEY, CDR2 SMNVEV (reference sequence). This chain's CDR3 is CASSFSGSSDEQFF. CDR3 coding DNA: TGTGCCAGCAGTTTTTCCGGGTCGAGCGATGAGCAGTTCTTC.

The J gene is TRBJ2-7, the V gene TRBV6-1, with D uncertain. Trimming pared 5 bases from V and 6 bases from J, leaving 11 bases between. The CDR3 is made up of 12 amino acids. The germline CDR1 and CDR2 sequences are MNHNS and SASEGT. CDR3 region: CASSLSLREQYF. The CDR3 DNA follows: TGTGCCAGCAGTCTATCTCTGCGCGAGCAGTACTTC.

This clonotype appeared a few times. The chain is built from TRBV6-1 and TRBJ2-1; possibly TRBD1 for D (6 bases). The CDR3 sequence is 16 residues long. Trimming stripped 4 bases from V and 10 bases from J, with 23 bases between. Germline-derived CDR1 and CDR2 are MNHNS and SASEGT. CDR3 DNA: TGTGCCAGCAGTGCATTGACCGGGACACACGCCTACGAGCAGTTCTTC. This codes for CASSALTGTHAYEQFF.

The CDR3 DNA reads as TGTGCCAGCAGCTTAGAAGTTGGAGGGACAACGAACACCGGGGAGCTGTTTTTT. This encodes CASSLEVGGTTNTGELFF. V and J are TRBV11-3 and TRBJ2-2; D tentatively fits TRBD1 or TRBD2 (6 bases each). Between the trimmed V and J ends, which lost 0 bases and 0 bases, there was a span of 14 bases. Germline CDR1 and CDR2: SGHNT and YENEEA. The CDR3 has 18 amino acids. Complete variable domain (other parts from reference TRBV11-3 and TRBJ2-2): EAGVVQSPRYKIIEKKQPVAFWCNPISGHNTLYWYLQNLGQGPELLIRYENEEAVDDSQLPKDRFSAERLKGVDSTLKIQPAELGDSAVYLCASSLEVGGTTNTGELFFGEGSRLTVL.

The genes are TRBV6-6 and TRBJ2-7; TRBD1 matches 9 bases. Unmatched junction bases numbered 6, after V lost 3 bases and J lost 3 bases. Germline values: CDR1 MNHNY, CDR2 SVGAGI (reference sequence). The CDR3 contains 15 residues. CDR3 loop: CASSYSGQGVYEQYF. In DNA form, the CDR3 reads TGTGCCAGCAGTTATTCGGGACAGGGCGTCTACGAGCAGTACTTC.

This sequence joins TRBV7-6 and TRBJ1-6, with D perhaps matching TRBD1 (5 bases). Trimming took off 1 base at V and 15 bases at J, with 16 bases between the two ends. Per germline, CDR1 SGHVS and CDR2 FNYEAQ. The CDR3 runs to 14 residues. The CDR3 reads CASSLEQGSSHLHF. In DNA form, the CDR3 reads TGTGCCAGCAGCTTAGAGCAGGGATCGTCGCACCTCCACTTT.

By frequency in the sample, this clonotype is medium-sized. In DNA form, the CDR3 reads TGTGCCAGCTCAGGAGTTCAAGAGACCCAGTACTTC. It specifies CASSGVQETQYF. The gene calls are TRBV6-1 and TRBJ2-5; no clear D gene. V lost 8 bases, J lost 2 bases, and 9 bases lay in between. This CDR3 is built from 12 residues. Germline assignment: CDR1 MNHNS and CDR2 SASEGT.

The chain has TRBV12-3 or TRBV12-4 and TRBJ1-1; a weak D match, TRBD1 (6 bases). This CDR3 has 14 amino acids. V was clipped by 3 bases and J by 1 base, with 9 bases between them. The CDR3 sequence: CASSFPTGNTEAFF. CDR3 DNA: TGTGCCAGCAGTTTCCCGACAGGGAACACTGAAGCTTTCTTT.